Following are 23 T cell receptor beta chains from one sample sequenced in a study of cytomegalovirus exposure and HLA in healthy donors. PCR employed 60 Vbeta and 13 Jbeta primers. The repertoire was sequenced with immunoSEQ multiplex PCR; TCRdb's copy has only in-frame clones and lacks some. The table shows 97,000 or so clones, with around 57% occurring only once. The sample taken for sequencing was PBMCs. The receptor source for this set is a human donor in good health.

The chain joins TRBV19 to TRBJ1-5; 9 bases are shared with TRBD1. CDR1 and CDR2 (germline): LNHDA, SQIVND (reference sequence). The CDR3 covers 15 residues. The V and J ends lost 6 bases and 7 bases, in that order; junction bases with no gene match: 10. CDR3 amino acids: CASSLTGGGRQPQHF. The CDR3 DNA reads TGTGCCAGTAGCCTAACAGGGGGCGGCCGGCAGCCCCAGCATTTT.

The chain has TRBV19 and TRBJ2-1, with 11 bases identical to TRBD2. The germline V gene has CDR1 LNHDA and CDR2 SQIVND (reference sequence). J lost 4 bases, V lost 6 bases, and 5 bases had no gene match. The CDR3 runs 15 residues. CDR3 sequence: CASSTIAGGYNEQFF. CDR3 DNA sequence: TGTGCCAGTAGCACCATAGCGGGAGGGTACAATGAGCAGTTCTTC.

The CDR3 here is CASSSLAGANVLTF. The CDR3 nucleotides are TGTGCCAGCAGCTCACTCGCTGGGGCCAACGTCCTGACTTTC. The V gene is TRBV27, the J gene TRBJ2-6; D is unresolved. CDR1 MNHEY and CDR2 SMNVEV come from the germline V gene (reference sequence). Trimming took 6 bases from V and 2 from J, leaving 8 bases between them. The CDR3 contains 14 residues.

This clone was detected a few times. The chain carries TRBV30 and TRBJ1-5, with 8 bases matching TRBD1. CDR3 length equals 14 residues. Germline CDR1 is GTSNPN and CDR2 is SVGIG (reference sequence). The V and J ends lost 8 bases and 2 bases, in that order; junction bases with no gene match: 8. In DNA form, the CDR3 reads TGTGCCGGAGGGGACAGGCTGGGCAATCAGCCCCAGCATTTT. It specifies CAGGDRLGNQPQHF.

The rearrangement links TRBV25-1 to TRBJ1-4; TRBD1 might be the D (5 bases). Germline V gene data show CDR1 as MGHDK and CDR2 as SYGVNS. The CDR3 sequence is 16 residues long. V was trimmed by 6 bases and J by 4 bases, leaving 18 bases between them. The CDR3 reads CASRPPGDRLNEKLFF. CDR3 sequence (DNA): TGTGCCAGCAGGCCCCCGGGTGACAGACTTAATGAAAAACTGTTTTTT.

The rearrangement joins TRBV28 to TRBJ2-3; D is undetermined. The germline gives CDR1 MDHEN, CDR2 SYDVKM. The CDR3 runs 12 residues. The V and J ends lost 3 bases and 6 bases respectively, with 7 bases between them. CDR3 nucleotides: TGTGCCAGCAGTTTTCGGTCTGATACGCAGTATTTT. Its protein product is CASSFRSDTQYF.

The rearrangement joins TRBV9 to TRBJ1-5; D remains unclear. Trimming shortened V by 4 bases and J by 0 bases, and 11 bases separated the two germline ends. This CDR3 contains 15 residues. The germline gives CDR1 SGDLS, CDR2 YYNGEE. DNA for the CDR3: TGTGCCAGCAGCCCCACTACAAATAGCAATCAGCCCCAGCATTTT. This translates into CASSPTTNSNQPQHF.

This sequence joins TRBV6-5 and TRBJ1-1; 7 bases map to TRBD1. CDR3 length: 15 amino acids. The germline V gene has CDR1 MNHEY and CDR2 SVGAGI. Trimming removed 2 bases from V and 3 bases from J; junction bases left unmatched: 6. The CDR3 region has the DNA TGTGCCAGCAGTTACGGGGACAGAGGCGACACTGAAGCTTTCTTT. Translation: CASSYGDRGDTEAFF.

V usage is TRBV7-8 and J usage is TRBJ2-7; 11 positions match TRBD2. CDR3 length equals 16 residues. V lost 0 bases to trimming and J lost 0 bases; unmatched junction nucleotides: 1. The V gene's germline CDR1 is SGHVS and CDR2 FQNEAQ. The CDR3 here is CASSLATSGSSYEQYF. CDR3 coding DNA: TGTGCCAGCAGCTTAGCCACTAGCGGGAGCTCCTACGAGCAGTACTTC.

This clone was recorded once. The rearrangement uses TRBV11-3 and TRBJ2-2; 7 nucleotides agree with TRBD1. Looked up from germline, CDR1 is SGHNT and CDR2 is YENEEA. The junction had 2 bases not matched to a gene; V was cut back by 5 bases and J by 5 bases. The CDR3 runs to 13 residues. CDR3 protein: CASSKQGTGELFF. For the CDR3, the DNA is TGTGCCAGCAGCAAACAGGGGACCGGGGAGCTGTTTTTT.

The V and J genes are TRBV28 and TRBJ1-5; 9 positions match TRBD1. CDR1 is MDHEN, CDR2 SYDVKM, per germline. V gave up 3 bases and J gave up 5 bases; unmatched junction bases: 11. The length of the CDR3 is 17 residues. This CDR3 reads CASSFFWDRVVHQPQHF. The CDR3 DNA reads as TGTGCCAGCAGTTTTTTTTGGGACAGGGTAGTTCATCAGCCCCAGCATTTT.

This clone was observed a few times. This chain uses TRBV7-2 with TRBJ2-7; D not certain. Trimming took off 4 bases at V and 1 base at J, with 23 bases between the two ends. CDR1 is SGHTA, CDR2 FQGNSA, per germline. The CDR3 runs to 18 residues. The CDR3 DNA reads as TGTGCCAGCAGCTCTACCATAGCTGGATACTGGAAATCCTACGAGCAGTACTTC. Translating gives CASSSTIAGYWKSYEQYF.

CDR3 nucleotides: TGTGCCAGTAGTATCGGCGGGAGGAGCGGGGATACGCAGTATTTT. This encodes CASSIGGRSGDTQYF. The rearrangement links TRBV19 to TRBJ2-3, with TRBD2 identical over 8 bases. Trimming took 3 bases from V and 6 from J; bases not matched to a gene: 8. The CDR3 is made up of 15 amino acids. Germline V CDR1 and CDR2: LNHDA, SQIVND (reference sequence). The full variable domain, with the rest looked up from reference TRBV19 and TRBJ2-3, is DGGITQSPKYLFRKEGQNVTLSCEQNLNHDAMYWYRQDPGQGLRLIYYSQIVNDFQKGDIAEGYSVSREKKESFPLTVTSAQKNPTAFYLCASSIGGRSGDTQYFGPGTRLTVL.

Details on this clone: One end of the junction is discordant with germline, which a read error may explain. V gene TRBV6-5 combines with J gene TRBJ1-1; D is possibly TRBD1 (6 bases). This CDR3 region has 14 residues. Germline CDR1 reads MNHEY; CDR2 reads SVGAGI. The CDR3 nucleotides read TGTGCCGGCAGTCGACAGGTTCTGAACACTGAAGCTTTCTTT. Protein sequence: CAGSRQVLNTEAFF.

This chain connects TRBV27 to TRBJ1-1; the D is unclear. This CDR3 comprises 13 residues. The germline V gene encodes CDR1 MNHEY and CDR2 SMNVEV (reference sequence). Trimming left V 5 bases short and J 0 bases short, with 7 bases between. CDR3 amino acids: CASSPRLNTEAFF. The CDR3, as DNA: TGTGCCAGCAGTCCGAGGCTGAACACTGAAGCTTTCTTT.

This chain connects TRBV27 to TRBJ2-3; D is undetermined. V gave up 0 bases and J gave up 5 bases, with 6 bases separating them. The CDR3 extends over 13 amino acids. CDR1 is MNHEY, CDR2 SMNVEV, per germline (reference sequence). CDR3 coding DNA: TGTGCCAGCAGTTTATCGCCGGTAGATACGCAGTATTTT. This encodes CASSLSPVDTQYF.

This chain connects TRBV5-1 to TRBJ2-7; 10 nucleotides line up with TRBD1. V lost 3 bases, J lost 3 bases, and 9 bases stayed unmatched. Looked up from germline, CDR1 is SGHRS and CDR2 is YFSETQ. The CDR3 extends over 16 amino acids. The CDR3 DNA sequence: TGCGCCAGCAGCTCACTATCCGGGACAGGGGACTACGAGCAGTACTTC. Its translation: CASSSLSGTGDYEQYF.

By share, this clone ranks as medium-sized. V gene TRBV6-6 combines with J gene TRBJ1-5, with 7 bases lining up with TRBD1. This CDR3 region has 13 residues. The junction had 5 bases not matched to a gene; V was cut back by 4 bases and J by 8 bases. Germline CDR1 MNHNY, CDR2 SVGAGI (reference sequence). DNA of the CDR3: TGTGCCAGCAGTTGGGCCAGGGGGGAGCCCCAGCATTTT. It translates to CASSWARGEPQHF.

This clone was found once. CDR3 protein: CASNSRTATNEKLFF. The CDR3 DNA sequence: TGTGCCAGTAATTCGAGGACAGCAACTAATGAAAAACTGTTTTTT. V and J are TRBV19 and TRBJ1-4, with D possibly TRBD1 on 6 matching bases. This CDR3 spans 15 amino acids. V was pared by 7 bases and J by 0 bases, with 12 bases between. From germline, CDR1 is LNHDA and CDR2 SQIVND (reference sequence).

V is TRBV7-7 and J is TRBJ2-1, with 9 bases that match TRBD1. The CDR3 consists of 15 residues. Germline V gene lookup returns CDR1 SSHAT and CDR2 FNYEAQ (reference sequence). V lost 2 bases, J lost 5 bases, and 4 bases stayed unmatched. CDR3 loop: CASSLSRTGDNEQFF. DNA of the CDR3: TGTGCCAGCAGCTTAAGTCGGACAGGGGACAATGAGCAGTTCTTC.

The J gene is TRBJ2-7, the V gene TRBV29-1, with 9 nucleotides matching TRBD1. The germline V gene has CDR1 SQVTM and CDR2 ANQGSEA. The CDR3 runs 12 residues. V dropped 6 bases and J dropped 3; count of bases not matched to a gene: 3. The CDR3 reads CSVEDRGYEQYF. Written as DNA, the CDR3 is TGCAGCGTCGAGGACAGGGGCTACGAGCAGTACTTC.

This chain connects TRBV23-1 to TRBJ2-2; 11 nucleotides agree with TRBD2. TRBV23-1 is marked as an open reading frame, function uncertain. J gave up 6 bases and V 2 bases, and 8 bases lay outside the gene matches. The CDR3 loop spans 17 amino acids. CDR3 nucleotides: TGCGCCAGCAGTCAAACCGCTAGCGGGAGGTTCTCCGGGGAGCTGTTTTTT. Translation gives CASSQTASGRFSGELFF.

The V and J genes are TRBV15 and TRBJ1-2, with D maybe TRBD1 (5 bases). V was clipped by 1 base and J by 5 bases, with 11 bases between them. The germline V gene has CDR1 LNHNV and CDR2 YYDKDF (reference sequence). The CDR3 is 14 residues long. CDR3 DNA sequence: TGTGCCACCAGCAGAGCGGGGGAACGGTATGGCTACACCTTC. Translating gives CATSRAGERYGYTF.